Shown below are 23 T cell receptor beta chains from a single sample sequenced in a study of blood T cell repertoires in COVID-19 (dated by TCRdb to the early 2020s). The library came from the immunoSEQ multiplex PCR assay. In TCRdb, the immuneACCESS table is reduced to in-frame sequences with V and J assigned. These tables do not hold every clone; where another copy was compared, an unresolved V gene accounts for under half, and the others remain unexplained. The sample table holds about 260,000 clones, of which around 87% were seen once. The ten largest clones take up roughly 1.6% of the sample. The sample comprised peripheral blood. All receptors come from a woman aged 40 to 50 who had recovered from COVID-19.

Only a few counts were recorded for this clone. This chain joins TRBV4-1 and TRBJ1-6; no reliable D call. Germline CDR1 is MGHRA and CDR2 is YSYEKL. This CDR3 spans 17 amino acids. V was trimmed by 3 bases and J by 0 bases, leaving 12 bases between them. This CDR3 reads CASSHPVESSYNSPLHF. The DNA for the CDR3 is TGCGCCAGCAGCCACCCTGTGGAGAGCTCCTATAATTCACCCCTCCACTTT.

The rearrangement links TRBV6-5 to TRBJ2-3; D gene unclear. Trimming stripped 5 bases from V and 4 bases from J, with 16 bases between. The CDR3 spans 15 residues. Looked up from germline, CDR1 is MNHEY and CDR2 is SVGAGI. CDR3 sequence: CASSKWPLNPDTQYF. CDR3 DNA sequence: TGTGCCAGCAGTAAATGGCCCTTGAACCCAGATACGCAGTATTTT.

The rearrangement links TRBV28 to TRBJ2-4, with 8 nucleotides matching TRBD1. Per germline, CDR1 MDHEN and CDR2 SYDVKM. This CDR3 region has 12 residues. V was pared by 10 bases and J by 6 bases, with 5 bases of the junction left unmatched. CDR3 protein: CATQTGVNIQYF. The DNA of the CDR3 is TGTGCCACCCAGACAGGGGTAAACATTCAGTACTTC.

A few counts support this clone. The chain couples TRBV20-1 to TRBJ1-2, with D possibly being TRBD1 (5 bases). Trimming pared 3 bases from V and 8 bases from J, leaving 16 bases between. There are 13 residues in the CDR3. The germline V gene has CDR1 DFQATT and CDR2 SNEGSKA (reference sequence). CDR3 sequence: CSASQEGLRGYTF. The CDR3 bases are TGCAGTGCTAGTCAGGAGGGGCTTCGGGGCTACACCTTC.

V and J are TRBV28 and TRBJ2-5; D is unclear. CDR1 and CDR2 from the germline V gene are MDHEN and SYDVKM. CDR3 size: 14 residues. The V end lost 5 bases, the J end lost 0 bases, and 10 bases lay between the germline ends. CDR3 in amino acids: CASSRPEYQETQYF. The CDR3 nucleotides are TGTGCCAGCAGTCGTCCAGAATACCAAGAGACCCAGTACTTC.

The rearrangement joins TRBV9 to TRBJ1-1; D ambiguous. Deletions cut 2 bases from V and 1 base from J, with 9 bases between. CDR1 SGDLS and CDR2 YYNGEE come from the germline V gene. The CDR3 covers 14 residues. The CDR3 DNA is TGTGCCAGCAGCGTCCATACACAGAACACTGAAGCTTTCTTT. Translating it yields CASSVHTQNTEAFF.

The rearrangement uses TRBV5-6 and TRBJ2-3; D gene unclear. This CDR3 comprises 11 residues. CDR1 is SGHDT and CDR2 is YYEEEE in the germline V gene. V was trimmed by 1 base and J by 7 bases, leaving 4 bases between them. The CDR3 loop is CASSLINTQYF. Here the CDR3 DNA reads TGTGCCAGCAGCTTGATAAATACGCAGTATTTT.

V gene TRBV5-4 combines with J gene TRBJ2-5; weak D call: TRBD2 (6 bases). V gave up 5 bases and J gave up 5 bases, with 19 bases separating them. Germline values: CDR1 SGHNT, CDR2 YYREEE (reference sequence). CDR3 size: 15 residues. The CDR3 nucleotides are TGTGCCAGCAGGGACTTGCGGGCCGCGGGGGAGACCCAGTACTTC. Translated, it gives CASRDLRAAGETQYF. Combining the CDR3 with reference TRBV5-4 and TRBJ2-5 gives the whole variable domain ETGVTQSPTHLIKTRGQQVTLRCSSQSGHNTVSWYQQALGQGPQFIFQYYREEENGRGNFPPRFSGLQFPNYSSELNVNALELDDSALYLCASRDLRAAGETQYFGPGTRLLVL.

The rearrangement joins TRBV2 to TRBJ2-1; the D gene is possibly TRBD1 (5 bases). The CDR3 consists of 13 residues. Germline V gene lookup returns CDR1 SNHLY and CDR2 FYNNEI. V lost 8 bases, J lost 2 bases, and 10 bases lay in between. The CDR3 spells CASGADPYNEQFF. Here the CDR3 DNA reads TGTGCCAGCGGGGCGGATCCCTACAATGAGCAGTTCTTC.

In this sample, this clone turned up once. The gene calls are TRBV3-1 (or the pseudogene TRBV3-2) and TRBJ2-3; 8 bases fit TRBD2. The V gene end was trimmed by 5 bases and the J gene end by 2 bases; junction bases not matched to a gene: 6. Per the germline V gene, CDR1 is LGHDT and CDR2 is YNNKEL (reference sequence). This CDR3 is built from 15 residues. The CDR3 sequence: CASSIPGGHTDTQYF. The CDR3 DNA reads as TGTGCCAGCAGCATACCGGGGGGGCACACAGATACGCAGTATTTT.

The V call is TRBV12-3 or TRBV12-4, the J call TRBJ2-7; tentatively, D is TRBD2 (6 bases). Trimming removed 1 base from V and 4 bases from J, with 8 bases in between. The CDR3 has 13 amino acids. CDR3 sequence (DNA): TGTGCCAGCAGTTTAGTGGCGGGGTACGAGCAGTACTTC. Encoded protein: CASSLVAGYEQYF.

The V call is TRBV5-1, the J call TRBJ1-5; D is ambiguous. CDR3 length equals 15 residues. V was pared by 0 bases and J by 6 bases, with 13 bases between. Germline lookup yields CDR1 SGHRS and CDR2 YFSETQ. CDR3 region: CASSLAGEDRQPQHF. In nucleotides, the CDR3 is TGCGCCAGCAGCTTGGCCGGGGAGGACCGTCAGCCCCAGCATTTT.

The CDR3 DNA sequence: TGCGCCAGCAGCCGAAATAGGGGGATGAACACTGAAGCTTTCTTT. This codes for CASSRNRGMNTEAFF. The rearrangement uses TRBV5-1 and TRBJ1-1, with D possibly TRBD1 on 6 matching bases. V was shortened by 4 bases and J by 0 bases, with 13 bases between the two germline ends. This CDR3 contains 15 residues. Germline V gene lookup returns CDR1 SGHRS and CDR2 YFSETQ.

This clone has only one observation. This chain uses TRBV7-9 with TRBJ2-7; D unresolved. This CDR3 comprises 13 residues. Trimming removed 2 bases from V and 2 bases from J, with 7 bases in between. Germline assignment: CDR1 SEHNR and CDR2 FQNEAQ (reference sequence). The CDR3 region has the DNA TGTGCCAGCAGCTTACAGGCCCCCTACGAGCAGTACTTC. Its translation is CASSLQAPYEQYF.

DNA for the CDR3: TGTGCCAGTAGTATAACGGAGGAGACTCAGCCCCAGCATTTT. Protein product: CASSITEETQPQHF. The chain uses TRBV19 and TRBJ1-5; D unclear. The germline CDR1 and CDR2 sequences are LNHDA and SQIVND (reference sequence). The V end was cut by 2 bases, the J end by 6 bases, with 11 bases between. CDR3 length: 14 amino acids. Together with reference TRBV19 and TRBJ1-5, the CDR3 gives the full variable domain: DGGITQSPKYLFRKEGQNVTLSCEQNLNHDAMYWYRQDPGQGLRLIYYSQIVNDFQKGDIAEGYSVSREKKESFPLTVTSAQKNPTAFYLCASSITEETQPQHFGDGTRLSIL.

The chain couples TRBV5-1 to TRBJ1-1; D call uncertain. The CDR3 totals 17 residues. Germline lookup yields CDR1 SGHRS and CDR2 YFSETQ. V lost 4 bases and J 1 base, leaving 20 bases between the germline ends. The DNA of the CDR3 is TGCGCCAGCAGCCGTTATCTGGGCCCCGGCAAGAACACTGAAGCTTTCTTT. Protein: CASSRYLGPGKNTEAFF.

The chain couples TRBV7-2 to TRBJ1-2, with D possibly TRBD1 on 6 matching bases. From germline, CDR1 is SGHTA and CDR2 FQGNSA. The CDR3 extends over 15 amino acids. Trimming pared 3 bases from V and 0 bases from J, leaving 11 bases between. For the CDR3, the DNA is TGTGCCAGCAGCTTGAACAGGGAAGCTAACTATGGCTACACCTTC. It codes for CASSLNREANYGYTF.

The chain carries TRBV19 and TRBJ2-5; D unresolved. Trimming cost V 2 bases and J 2 bases, with 6 bases left between them. The CDR3 contains 13 residues. The germline V gene encodes CDR1 LNHDA and CDR2 SQIVND (reference sequence). CDR3: CASSIPQQETQYF. DNA of the CDR3: TGTGCCAGTAGTATACCCCAGCAAGAGACCCAGTACTTC.

The V call is TRBV3-1 (or the pseudogene TRBV3-2), the J call TRBJ1-2; D perhaps matches TRBD1 (5 bases). Between the trimmed V and J ends, which lost 4 bases and 6 bases, there was a span of 24 bases. The CDR3 consists of 17 residues. Germline CDR1 reads LGHDT; CDR2 reads YNNKEL (reference sequence). The CDR3 is CASSLLVTGSPNHGYTF. CDR3 coding DNA: TGTGCCAGCAGCCTTCTTGTCACAGGATCACCAAACCATGGCTACACCTTC.

This chain uses TRBV11-3 with TRBJ2-2; D unclear. The length of the CDR3 is 17 residues. The V gene's germline CDR1 is SGHNT and CDR2 YENEEA. The V gene lost 0 bases and the J gene lost 6 bases, with 17 bases spanning the gap. The CDR3 loop is CASSLDSMGHSAGELFF. CDR3 nucleotide sequence: TGTGCCAGCAGCTTAGATAGTATGGGCCACTCGGCCGGGGAGCTGTTTTTT.

The chain couples TRBV10-1 to TRBJ2-3; 10 positions agree with TRBD2. The CDR3 contains 15 residues. The J segment lost 6 bases and the V segment lost 2 bases, leaving 5 bases of the junction unmatched. Germline V CDR1 and CDR2: WNHNN, SYGVQD (reference sequence). The DNA of the CDR3 is TGCGCCAGCAGTGAGACAGCGGGGGGGCCCGATACGCAGTATTTT. The encoded protein is CASSETAGGPDTQYF.

Turning to this clone: The junction differs from germline at one of its ends, possibly a read error. The chain is built from TRBV6-5 and TRBJ2-3, with D maybe TRBD2 (5 bases). This CDR3 is built from 15 residues. Per the germline V gene, CDR1 is MNHEY and CDR2 is SVGAGI. The CDR3 DNA reads as TGTGCCAGCAATTACCGCGGGCTAGCTGGAGATACGCAGTATTTT. This sequence encodes CASNYRGLAGDTQYF.

The chain combines TRBV7-8 with TRBJ2-7, with a possible D match to TRBD2 (5 bases). Germline CDR1 SGHVS, CDR2 FQNEAQ. The CDR3 totals 14 residues. Trimming stripped 1 base from V and 0 bases from J, with 7 bases between. DNA for the CDR3: TGTGCCAGCAGCTTAGTCACTAGCTCCTACGAGCAGTACTTC. Its protein is CASSLVTSSYEQYF.